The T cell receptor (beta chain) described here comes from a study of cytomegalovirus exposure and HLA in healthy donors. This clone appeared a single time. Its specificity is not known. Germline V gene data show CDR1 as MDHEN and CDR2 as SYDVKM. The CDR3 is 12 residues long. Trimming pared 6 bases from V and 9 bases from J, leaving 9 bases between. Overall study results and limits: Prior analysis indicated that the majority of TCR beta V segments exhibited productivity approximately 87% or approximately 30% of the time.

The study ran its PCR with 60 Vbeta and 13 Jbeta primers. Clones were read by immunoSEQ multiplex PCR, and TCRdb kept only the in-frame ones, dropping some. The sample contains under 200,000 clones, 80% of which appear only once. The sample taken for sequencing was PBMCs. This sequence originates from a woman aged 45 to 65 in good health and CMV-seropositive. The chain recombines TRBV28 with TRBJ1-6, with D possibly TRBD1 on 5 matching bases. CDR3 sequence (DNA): TGTGCCAGCAGGGGCAGGGTTTCACCCCTCCACTTT. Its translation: CASRGRVSPLHF.